The present TCR beta chain was sequenced within a study of blood T cells in healthy people across ages. Primed by a sample-barcoded 5' primer and a J-beta primer mix, a second PCR proceeded for about 6 to 11 cycles. A 12-random-nucleotide template-switch adaptor tagged each cDNA molecule. TCRdb processed the 5' RACE reads anew with MiXCR; each CDR3 protein has one entry. The table includes 1.6 million or so distinct CDR3 sequences, almost 35% detected once. The CDR3 contains 14 residues. The germline gives CDR1 SGHRS, CDR2 YFSETQ. With V trimmed by 0 bases and J by 4 bases, 2 bases remained unmatched. This clonotype was found a few times. Its antigen is undetermined. Broader study findings: While age rose, TCR beta diversity per million T cells dropped in a roughly linear way. Both naive CD4+ cell counts and diversity were greater in long-lived donors than in aged donors.

This clonotype was sampled from a woman aged 25-40 years in good health. This sequence joins TRBV5-1 and TRBJ2-3, with 7 bases that match TRBD1. The sample consisted of blood. The CDR3 loop reads CASSLATGSDTQYF. CDR3 nucleotides: TGCGCCAGCAGCTTGGCGACAGGGTCAGATACGCAGTATTTT.